The rows below give T cell receptor beta chains drawn from one sample of a study of T cell changes during pregnancy in multiple sclerosis. Using immunoSEQ multiplex PCR, the repertoire was profiled, and TCRdb retains in-frame clones only, with some absent. This table holds approximately 70,000 clones, 75% to 95% found once. The material was peripheral blood, obtained in the first trimester of pregnancy. The receptor set was obtained from a female donor with multiple sclerosis, enrolled in a pregnancy study. The CDR3 runs from the conserved cysteine through the conserved F or W. The D gene is left open where the match is weak. The listing skips clone size in some rows; elsewhere it reads once, few, many or a size class.

j_call clone_size d_call v_call cdr3_nt cdr3_aa
TRBJ1-2 NA NA TRBV27 TGTGCCAGCAGTTTATCAGGGGGAGCGAGCTATGGCTACACCTTC CASSLSGGASYGYTF
TRBJ2-1 NA TRBD2 TRBV7-6 TGTGCCAGCAGCACCGGACTAGCGGATTCCTACAATGAGCAGTTCTTC CASSTGLADSYNEQFF
TRBJ2-7 NA TRBD2 TRBV6-5 TGTGCCAGCAGCAAGGGACTAGCGGCCTCCTACGAGCAGTACTTC CASSKGLAASYEQYF
TRBJ1-2 NA TRBD1 TRBV28 TGTGCCAGCCGGACAGGGGACGGGACTGGCTACACCTTC CASRTGDGTGYTF
TRBJ1-1 NA NA TRBV6-1 TGTGCCAGCATGCAGGGCCCTGAAGCTTTCTTT CASMQGPEAFF
TRBJ2-7 NA NA TRBV6-1 TGTGCCAGCAGTGAAGATGAAGGGAGGAACTACGAGCAGTACTTC CASSEDEGRNYEQYF
TRBJ1-5 NA NA TRBV6-5 TGTGCCAGCAGGGCAGGTACTCAGCCCCAGCATTTT CASRAGTQPQHF
TRBJ2-1 NA TRBD1 TRBV11-3 TGTGCCAGCAGCCCGCACGGACAGGGTTGGTACAATGAGCAGTTCTTC CASSPHGQGWYNEQFF
TRBJ2-7 NA NA TRBV7-7 TGTGCCAGCAGCCTCCAAAAATACCTAAACTCCTACGAGCAGTACTTC CASSLQKYLNSYEQYF
TRBJ1-2 NA NA TRBV5-1 TGCGCCAGCAGCTTGGTTCAGGGCAACTATGGCTACACCTTC CASSLVQGNYGYTF
TRBJ2-7 NA NA TRBV7-8 TGTGCCAGCAGCTTAGGGGCCGAGCAGTACTTC CASSLGAEQYF
TRBJ2-2 NA NA TRBV7-6 TGTGCCAGCAGCCGGAGGGGGGGGGACACCGGGGAGCTGTTTTTT CASSRRGGDTGELFF
TRBJ2-5 NA TRBD1 TRBV9 TGTGCCAGCAGCTCCTCAGGGGGTAGTGAGACCCAGTACTTC CASSSSGGSETQYF
TRBJ1-5 NA TRBD1 TRBV6-6 TGTGCCAGCAGTTACACACAGGGGCTGGGTCAGCCCCAGCATTTT CASSYTQGLGQPQHF
TRBJ2-2 NA NA TRBV5-4 TGTGCCAGCAGCTTCAGGGGGGCGAACACCGGGGAGCTGTTTTTT CASSFRGANTGELFF
TRBJ2-1 once NA TRBV9 TGTGCCAGCAGCCCAGGCTACAATGAGCAGTTCTTC CASSPGYNEQFF
TRBJ2-7 NA NA TRBV29-1 TGCAGCGTTGAGGCTGAAACCTCCTACGAGCAGTACTTC CSVEAETSYEQYF
TRBJ2-5 NA TRBD2 TRBV30 TGTGCCTGGAGGCGGGGTGCGGGGGGGGAGACCCAGTACTTC CAWRRGAGGETQYF
TRBJ2-7 NA NA TRBV5-6 TGTGCCAGCAGCTTTGGCAGGGGCTACGAGCAGTACTTC CASSFGRGYEQYF
TRBJ2-1 NA NA TRBV5-1 TGCGCCAGCAGCTTCGGGACTGTGGGGAATGAGCAGTTCTTC CASSFGTVGNEQFF
TRBJ1-2 NA TRBD1 TRBV19 TGTGCCAGTAGTGGACAGGGGGCATACTATGGCTACACCTTC CASSGQGAYYGYTF
TRBJ2-3 NA NA TRBV5-1 TGCGCCAGCAGCTTGGAAAGCCCTCCAAGCACAGATACGCAGTATTTT CASSLESPPSTDTQYF
TRBJ1-2 NA TRBD1 TRBV2 TGTGCCAGCAGTGCCGGGACAGGGGGCGTCTATGGCTACACCTTC CASSAGTGGVYGYTF
TRBJ1-2 NA NA TRBV6-5 TGTGCCAGCTCGAAGGGGCTTAACTATGGCTACACCTTC CASSKGLNYGYTF
TRBJ1-5 NA NA TRBV28 TGTGCCAGCAGGGCGGGCAATCAGCCCCAGCATTTT CASRAGNQPQHF
TRBJ2-6 NA NA TRBV5-1 TGCGCCAGCAGGCTAGCCTCTGGGGCCAACGTCCTGACTTTC CASRLASGANVLTF
TRBJ2-1 NA NA TRBV2 TGTGCCACTTACAGCGGGTCCTCCTACAATGAGCAGTTCTTC CATYSGSSYNEQFF
TRBJ2-7 NA NA TRBV2 TGTGCCAGCAGTGAACGACGCGTAGGACTCGCCGAGCAGTACTTC CASSERRVGLAEQYF
TRBJ2-6 NA TRBD1 TRBV5-1 TGCGCCAGCAGCCAGGACAGGGGTCCGAGCTCTGGGGCCAACGTCCTGACTTTC CASSQDRGPSSGANVLTF
TRBJ2-3 NA NA TRBV11-2 TGTGCCAGCAGCTTAGAAGCGAGCACAGATACGCAGTATTTT CASSLEASTDTQYF
TRBJ2-2 NA NA TRBV6-1 TGTGCCAGCAGTGGTGACTTGTTCATGGGGGAGCTGTTTTTT CASSGDLFMGELFF
TRBJ1-1 NA NA TRBV18 TGTGCCAGCTCACCACCGTCTTCCGTGAACACTGAAGCTTTCTTT CASSPPSSVNTEAFF
TRBJ2-3 NA TRBD2 TRBV10-3 TGTGCCATCAGGCCCGGACTAGCGGGGGGCCACACAGATACGCAGTATTTT CAIRPGLAGGHTDTQYF
TRBJ2-1 NA TRBD2 TRBV30 TGTGCCTGGAGTGTACTAGCGGGAGACAATGAGCAGTTCTTC CAWSVLAGDNEQFF
TRBJ2-7 NA NA TRBV4-1 TGCGCCAGCAGCCCAGGCCGCGCCTACGAGCAGTACTTC CASSPGRAYEQYF
TRBJ2-5 NA TRBD2 TRBV5-4 TGTGCCAGCAGCTTAATCCGGGGGGGGGAGACCCAGTACTTC CASSLIRGGETQYF
TRBJ1-6 NA TRBD1 TRBV30 TGTGCCTGGAGTAGACAGGGGGTAGGATTGCCCCTCCACTTT CAWSRQGVGLPLHF
TRBJ2-7 NA TRBD2 TRBV5-1 TGCGCCAGCAGCAGCGGACTAGCGCCCAGCTCCTACGAGCAGTACTTC CASSSGLAPSSYEQYF
TRBJ2-1 NA TRBD2 TRBV18 TGTGCCAGCTCACCACCGAGGCTAGCGGGAGGACACAATGAGCAGTTCTTC CASSPPRLAGGHNEQFF
TRBJ2-1 NA NA TRBV27 TGTGCCAGCAGTTCCAGGACTCCACGGTACAATGAGCAGTTCTTC CASSSRTPRYNEQFF
TRBJ1-1 once NA TRBV5-5 TGTGCCAGCAGCTTGGTCGGTCAGGTAGTAAGAGCTTTCTTT CASSLVGQVVRAFF
TRBJ1-4 NA TRBD1 TRBV27 TGTGCCAGCAGTTTAGGGGGGACAGGGCTGAAACTGTTTTTT CASSLGGTGLKLFF
TRBJ2-7 NA NA TRBV7-9 TGTGCCAGCAGCTTAGGGTCCGGGGACGAGCAGTACTTC CASSLGSGDEQYF
TRBJ2-1 NA TRBD1 TRBV5-1 TGCGCCAGCAGCACGGGACAGGGAAATGAGCAGTTCTTC CASSTGQGNEQFF
TRBJ1-1 NA NA TRBV19 TGTGCCAGTAGTATAGCTCACATGAACACTGAAGCTTTCTTT CASSIAHMNTEAFF
TRBJ1-2 NA TRBD1 TRBV19 TGTGCCAGTAGTACTGACAGGGGCGGCGGCTACACCTTC CASSTDRGGGYTF
TRBJ2-1 NA TRBD2 TRBV27 TGTGCCAGCAGCCCCCACGTGACTAGCGGGGTCTACAATGAGCAGTTCTTC CASSPHVTSGVYNEQFF
TRBJ1-1 NA NA TRBV6-1 TGTGCCAGCAGGCTAGGACAGAACACTGAAGCTTTCTTT CASRLGQNTEAFF
TRBJ2-3 NA NA TRBV7-8 TGTGCCAGCAGCTTAGACCCCGTTGGGGTCCCCGGGGCAGATACGCAGTATTTT CASSLDPVGVPGADTQYF